These 26 T cell receptor beta chains originate from one sample sequenced in a study of regulatory T cells in long-lasting Graves disease. Noted time point: newly diagnosed GD, antithyroid drugs for less than 3 months. Making the TCR library involved RNA that had been extracted from PBMCs. Construction of TCR beta libraries relied on iRepertoire HTBI primers and on Arm-PCR targeting CDR3 regions. Each CDR3 protein is one row after TCRdb ran MiXCR on the multiplex PCR reads. The sample yields 300,000 to 400,000 distinct CDR3 sequences, about a sixth seen once. These same data were also listed under a study on T cells in Graves' hyperthyroidism and ophthalmopathy.

This specimen consisted of peripheral blood mononuclear cells (PBMCs), obtained at new diagnosis, from a patient treated with antithyroid drugs. The receptors shown here come from a man aged 35 to 55 with Graves disease.

This clonotype was seen at least ten times. The chain links TRBV7-3 to TRBJ2-5; D is ambiguous. This CDR3 has 13 residues. The germline V gene encodes CDR1 SGHTA and CDR2 FQGTGA. V lost 4 bases to trimming and J lost 4 bases, with 10 bases between them. The CDR3 region is CASSSGPRETQYF. CDR3 DNA: TGTGCCAGCAGCTCTGGCCCCCGAGAGACCCAGTACTTC.

The sample holds many counts of this clonotype. The V and J genes are TRBV12-3 or TRBV12-4 and TRBJ2-1; 10 bases agree with TRBD1. The CDR3 consists of 17 residues. The J segment lost 5 bases and the V segment lost 1 base, leaving 8 bases of the junction unmatched. The CDR3 region is CASSLGVGQGDDNEQFF. The DNA for the CDR3 is TGTGCCAGCAGTTTAGGGGTAGGACAGGGGGACGACAATGAGCAGTTCTTC.

At least ten counts were recorded for this clonotype. The rearrangement joins TRBV25-1 to TRBJ2-7, with a tentative D call TRBD2 (6 bases). Germline V gene lookup returns CDR1 MGHDK and CDR2 SYGVNS. Trimming shortened V by 4 bases and J by 12 bases, and 28 bases separated the two germline ends. The CDR3 is 16 amino acids. The CDR3 here is CASSGGVGRNRARPYF. In nucleotides, the CDR3 is TGTGCCAGCAGTGGGGGGGTGGGCCGCAACCGGGCCAGACCGTACTTC.

This clonotype was recorded at least ten times. V and J are TRBV30 and TRBJ2-3; D is possibly TRBD2 (8 bases). Germline CDR1 and CDR2: GTSNPN and SVGIG (reference sequence). The CDR3 totals 17 residues. V shed 7 bases and J shed 6 bases, with 29 bases lying between them. The CDR3 spells CASDRDSSGLGRDTQYF. CDR3 bases: TGTGCCTCCGACAGGGATAGCTCGGGACTAGGAAGGGATACGCAGTATTTT.

At least ten counts were recorded for this clonotype. The chain couples TRBV24-1 to TRBJ2-5, with 7 bases fitting TRBD2. Trimming removed 5 bases from V and 5 bases from J; junction bases left unmatched: 4. The CDR3 totals 13 residues. CDR1 is KGHDR, CDR2 SFDVKD, per germline. The CDR3 coding sequence is TGTGCCACCAGTGTGAGGGGAGGGGAGACCCAGTACTTC. Its translation is CATSVRGGETQYF.

Details on this clonotype: A much larger clone is a single base away; this may be a read error. The chain carries TRBV2 and TRBJ2-7; 7 positions agree with TRBD1. This CDR3 has 17 residues. Germline V gives CDR1 SNHLY, CDR2 FYNNEI. The DNA for the CDR3 is TGTGCCAGCAGTGCTGACAGGGTAGGTGCCTTGACCTACGGGCAGTACTTC. Its protein is CASSADRVGALTYGQYF.

This clonotype appeared a few times. The CDR3 protein is CASSKMTGEETQYF. The CDR3 DNA reads as TGCGCCAGCAGCAAAATGACAGGGGAAGAGACCCAGTACTTC. The genes are TRBV5-1 and TRBJ2-5; TRBD1 matches at 8 bases. V lost 4 bases and J lost 3; bases outside the gene matches: 5. CDR3 size: 14 residues. Germline values: CDR1 SGHRS, CDR2 YFSETQ.

This clonotype was counted many times. This chain links TRBV4-1 with TRBJ2-7; D possibly uses TRBD1 or TRBD2 (5 bases each). Looked up from germline, CDR1 is MGHRA and CDR2 is YSYEKL. The CDR3 contains 18 residues. V was trimmed by 0 bases and J by 0 bases, leaving 18 bases between them. The CDR3 here is CASSQEVAGTAISYEQYF. In nucleotides, the CDR3 is TGCGCCAGCAGCCAAGAAGTAGCCGGGACGGCGATCTCCTACGAGCAGTACTTC.

The chain is built from TRBV6-2 or TRBV6-3 and TRBJ2-3; 15 bases map to TRBD2. The CDR3 loop spans 17 amino acids. Trimming removed 6 bases from V and 4 bases from J; junction bases left unmatched: 8. Germline loops: CDR1 MNHEY, CDR2 SVGEGT. Here the CDR3 reads CASRRTSGGAKSDTQYF. The CDR3 DNA follows: TGTGCCAGCAGACGGACTAGCGGGGGGGCCAAATCAGATACGCAGTATTTT.

By share, this clonotype counts as medium-sized (0.01 to 0.1%). The DNA of the CDR3 is TGTGCCAGCAGCCAAGGGCACGGTAGCGAAAAACTGTTTTTT. This encodes CASSQGHGSEKLFF. V and J are TRBV3-1 and TRBJ1-4, with unresolved D. This CDR3 has 14 residues. Germline V gene data show CDR1 as LGHDT and CDR2 as YNNKEL (reference sequence). Trimming pared 1 base from V and 8 bases from J, leaving 11 bases between.

With respect to this clonotype: A read error is the likely source, as a far larger clone sits one nucleotide away. The chain uses TRBV11-2 and TRBJ2-5; D gene unclear. Germline values: CDR1 SGHAT, CDR2 FQNNGV. The CDR3 covers 14 residues. Trimming removed 3 bases at V and 11 bases at J, with 19 bases between. The CDR3: CASSFPGLYNEQYF. The DNA of the CDR3 is TGTGCCAGCAGCTTTCCGGGCCTCTACAATGAGCAGTACTTC.

This clonotype was seen ten or more times. This rearrangement joins TRBV4-1 to TRBJ2-3, with 7 bases that match TRBD2. Germline CDR1 and CDR2: MGHRA and YSYEKL. The CDR3 has 17 residues. Trimming removed 2 bases from V and 1 base from J; junction bases left unmatched: 9. The CDR3 DNA sequence: TGCGCCAGCAGCCAATCCAGGGCGGGAGTAGGCACAGATACGCAGTATTTT. Amino acid sequence: CASSQSRAGVGTDTQYF.

This clonotype was detected only once. The J gene is TRBJ2-1, the V gene TRBV11-2, with 15 bases lining up with TRBD2. The DNA end is more similar to TRBJ2-5, so the J call may be wrong. Germline loops: CDR1 SGHAT, CDR2 FQNNGV. The CDR3 is 18 amino acids. In nucleotides, the CDR3 is TGTGCCAGCAGCTTAGACTTGGGACTAGCGGGAGGCCAAGAGACCCAGTACTTC. Amino acid sequence: CASSLDLGLAGGQETQYF.

This clonotype came up many times. The rearrangement joins TRBV29-1 to TRBJ1-1; a weak D match, TRBD1 (5 bases). V gave up 1 base and J gave up 3 bases, with 12 bases separating them. The CDR3 has 14 residues. Germline CDR1 SQVTM, CDR2 ANQGSEA. The CDR3 region has the DNA TGCAGCGTTGAAGCCGAGGGGCGATACACTGAAGCTTTCTTT. Its protein product is CSVEAEGRYTEAFF.

The J gene is TRBJ2-1, the V gene TRBV30; the match to TRBD1 covers 7 bases. V lost 4 bases, J lost 6 bases, and 3 bases stayed unmatched. Germline V gene sequence: CDR1 GTSNPN, CDR2 SVGIG (reference sequence). This CDR3 is 12 amino acids long. The CDR3 here is CAWKGALNEQFF. The CDR3 nucleotides are TGTGCCTGGAAGGGGGCGCTCAATGAGCAGTTCTTC.

This clonotype turned up a few times. V usage is TRBV11-2 and J usage is TRBJ2-3, with a tentative D call TRBD2 (5 bases). The germline V gene encodes CDR1 SGHAT and CDR2 FQNNGV. The CDR3 is made up of 16 amino acids. V dropped 1 base and J dropped 6 bases, with 17 bases sitting between them. The CDR3 loop is CASSLVRALGSDTQYF. In nucleotides, the CDR3 is TGTGCCAGCAGCTTAGTGAGGGCGTTAGGGAGCGATACGCAGTATTTT.

The genes are TRBV6-5 and TRBJ2-1; D is uncertain. The J call may be mistaken, given a closer DNA end match to TRBJ2-5. Germline CDR1 is MNHEY and CDR2 is SVGAGI. This CDR3 has 14 residues. The CDR3 loop is CASSYSTAQETQYF. CDR3 in DNA: TGTGCCAGCAGTTACTCGACGGCTCAAGAGACCCAGTACTTC.

The table lists this clonotype with many counts. This CDR3 is CASSAVGPSSGNTIYF. The CDR3 DNA follows: TGTGCCAGCAGTGCGGTGGGCCCATCCTCTGGAAACACCATATATTTT. The J gene is TRBJ1-3, the V gene TRBV6-1, with unresolved D. Germline V gives CDR1 MNHNS, CDR2 SASEGT. The V end lost 4 bases, the J end lost 0 bases, and 13 bases lay between the germline ends. This CDR3 is 16 amino acids long.

With regard to this clonotype: This may arise from a read error, as a much more abundant clone is one base away. This chain uses TRBV28 with TRBJ2-7, with 7 bases matching TRBD1. The V and J ends lost 3 bases and 6 bases, in that order; junction bases with no gene match: 8. CDR1 and CDR2 (germline): MDHEN, SYDVKM. This CDR3 is 14 amino acids long. CDR3 coding DNA: TGTGCCAGCAGTTTGGGGCAGGGGGTGGGCGAGCAGTACTTC. This encodes CASSLGQGVGEQYF. The whole variable domain, filled in from reference TRBV28 and TRBJ2-7, reads DVKVTQSSRYLVKRTGEKVFLECVQDMDHENMFWYRQDPGLGLRLIYFSYDVKMKEKGDIPEGYSVSREKKERFSLILESASTNQTSMYLCASSLGQGVGEQYFGPGTRLTVT.

This clonotype is medium-sized (0.01 to 0.1%) in the sample. The chain combines TRBV12-3 or TRBV12-4 with TRBJ2-3; D unresolved. The CDR3 length is 17 residues. V was trimmed by 2 bases and J by 0 bases, leaving 15 bases between them. The CDR3 DNA sequence: TGTGCCAGCAGTTTACGGTCATGGCACCCTAGCACAGATACGCAGTATTTT. Translation: CASSLRSWHPSTDTQYF.

CDR3 region: CASSASGGAGQETQYF. CDR3 nucleotides: TGTGCCAGCAGCGCTAGCGGGGGGGCCGGGCAAGAGACCCAGTACTTC. This sequence joins TRBV7-8 and TRBJ2-5; 12 positions match TRBD2. There are 16 residues in the CDR3. V shed 5 bases and J 2 bases; nucleotides not matched to a gene: 6. The V gene's germline CDR1 is SGHVS and CDR2 FQNEAQ.

The chain uses TRBV9 and TRBJ1-6, with D unresolved. Trimming cost V 0 bases and J 8 bases, with 15 bases left between them. Germline V gene data show CDR1 as SGDLS and CDR2 as YYNGEE. CDR3 length: 16 amino acids. CDR3 DNA sequence: TGTGCCAGCAGCGTAGGCCAGCCGGAGGTGGATTCACCCCTCCACTTT. Translated, it gives CASSVGQPEVDSPLHF.

Ten or more counts support this clonotype. The rearrangement uses TRBV6-1 and TRBJ2-1; tentative D call: TRBD1 (6 bases). V gave up 6 bases and J gave up 5 bases, with 14 bases separating them. Germline V lookup: CDR1 MNHNS, CDR2 SASEGT. CDR3 length: 14 amino acids. The CDR3 sequence is CASRGQTSDNEQFF. The CDR3 region has the DNA TGTGCCAGCAGAGGACAGACTTCGGACAATGAGCAGTTCTTC.

The chain is built from TRBV4-3 and TRBJ2-7; 12 nucleotides align to TRBD1. V lost 4 bases and J lost 5; bases outside the gene matches: 6. From germline, CDR1 is LGHNA and CDR2 YSLEER. This CDR3 contains 15 residues. Here the CDR3 reads CASSRSGTGGHEQYF. The CDR3 DNA follows: TGCGCCAGCAGCCGGTCAGGGACAGGGGGCCACGAGCAGTACTTC.

This clonotype turned up a few times. Here the CDR3 DNA reads TGCAGCGTTGAAGGGAACAACTACGAGCAGTACTTC. Translated, it gives CSVEGNNYEQYF. The J gene is TRBJ2-7, the V gene TRBV29-1; no clear D gene. Per germline, CDR1 SQVTM and CDR2 ANQGSEA. Trimming took off 1 base at V and 3 bases at J, with 7 bases between the two ends. The CDR3 spans 12 residues.

Worth noting for this clonotype: One end of the junction is discordant with germline, which a read error may explain. The rearrangement uses TRBV4-3 and TRBJ2-1, with TRBD1 matching 7 bases. Germline values: CDR1 LGHNA, CDR2 YSLEER. This CDR3 is 14 amino acids long. This CDR3 reads CAGSQDSRGREQFF. The CDR3 DNA reads as TGCGCCGGCAGCCAAGATTCGAGGGGGCGTGAGCAGTTCTTC.